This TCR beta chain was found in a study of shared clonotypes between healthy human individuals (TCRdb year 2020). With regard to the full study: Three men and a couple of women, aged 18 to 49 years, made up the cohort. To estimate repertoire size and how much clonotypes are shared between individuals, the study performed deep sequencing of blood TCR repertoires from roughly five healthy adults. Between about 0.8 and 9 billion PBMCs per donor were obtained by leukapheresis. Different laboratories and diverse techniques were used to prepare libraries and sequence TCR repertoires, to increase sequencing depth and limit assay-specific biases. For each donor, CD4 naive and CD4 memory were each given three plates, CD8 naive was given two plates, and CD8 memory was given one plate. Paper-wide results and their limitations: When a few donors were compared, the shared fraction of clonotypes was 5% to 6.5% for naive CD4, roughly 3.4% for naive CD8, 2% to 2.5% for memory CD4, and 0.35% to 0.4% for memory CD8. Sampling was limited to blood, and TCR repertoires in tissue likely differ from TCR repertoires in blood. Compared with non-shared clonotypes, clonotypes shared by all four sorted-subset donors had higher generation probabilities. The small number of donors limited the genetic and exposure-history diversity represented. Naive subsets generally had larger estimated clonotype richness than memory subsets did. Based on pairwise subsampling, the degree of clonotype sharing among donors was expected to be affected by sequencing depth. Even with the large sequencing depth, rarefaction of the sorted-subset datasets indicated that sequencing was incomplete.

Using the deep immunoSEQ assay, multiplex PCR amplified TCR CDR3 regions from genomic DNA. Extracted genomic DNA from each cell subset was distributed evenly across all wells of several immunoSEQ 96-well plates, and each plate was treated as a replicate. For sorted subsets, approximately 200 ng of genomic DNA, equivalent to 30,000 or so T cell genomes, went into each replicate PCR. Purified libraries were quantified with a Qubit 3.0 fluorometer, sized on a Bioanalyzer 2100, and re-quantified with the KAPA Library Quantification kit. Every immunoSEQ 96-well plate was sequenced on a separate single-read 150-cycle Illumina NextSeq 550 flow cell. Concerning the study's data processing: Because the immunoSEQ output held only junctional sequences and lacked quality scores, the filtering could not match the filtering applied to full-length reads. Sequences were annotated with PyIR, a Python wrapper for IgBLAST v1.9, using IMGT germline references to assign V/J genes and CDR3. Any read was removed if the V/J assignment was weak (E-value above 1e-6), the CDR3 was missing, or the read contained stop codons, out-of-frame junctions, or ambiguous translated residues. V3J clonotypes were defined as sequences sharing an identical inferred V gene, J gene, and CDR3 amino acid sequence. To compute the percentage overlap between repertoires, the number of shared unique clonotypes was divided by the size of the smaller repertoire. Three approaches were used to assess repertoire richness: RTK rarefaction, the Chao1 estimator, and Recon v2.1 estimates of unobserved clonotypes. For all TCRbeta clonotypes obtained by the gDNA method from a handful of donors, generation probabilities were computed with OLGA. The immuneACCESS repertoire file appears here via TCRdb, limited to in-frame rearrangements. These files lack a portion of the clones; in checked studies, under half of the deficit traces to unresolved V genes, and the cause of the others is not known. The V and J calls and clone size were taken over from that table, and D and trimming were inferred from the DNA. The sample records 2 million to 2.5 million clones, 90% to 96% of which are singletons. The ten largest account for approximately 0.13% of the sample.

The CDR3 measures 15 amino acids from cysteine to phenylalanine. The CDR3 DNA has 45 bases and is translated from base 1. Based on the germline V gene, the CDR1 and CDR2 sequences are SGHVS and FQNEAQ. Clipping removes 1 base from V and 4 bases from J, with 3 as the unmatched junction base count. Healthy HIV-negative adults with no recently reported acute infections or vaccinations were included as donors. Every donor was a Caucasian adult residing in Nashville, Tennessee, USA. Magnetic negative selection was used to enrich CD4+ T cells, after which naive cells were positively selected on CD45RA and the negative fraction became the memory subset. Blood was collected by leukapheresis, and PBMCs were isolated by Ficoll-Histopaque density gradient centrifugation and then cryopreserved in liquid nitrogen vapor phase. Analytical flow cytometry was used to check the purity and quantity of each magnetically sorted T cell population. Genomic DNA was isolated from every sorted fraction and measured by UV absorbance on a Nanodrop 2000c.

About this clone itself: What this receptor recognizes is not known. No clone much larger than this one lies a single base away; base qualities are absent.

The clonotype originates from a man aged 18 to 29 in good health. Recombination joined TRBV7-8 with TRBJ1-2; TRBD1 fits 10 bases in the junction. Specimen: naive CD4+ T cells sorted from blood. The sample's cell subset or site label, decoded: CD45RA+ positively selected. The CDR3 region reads CASSLVGQGFYGYTF. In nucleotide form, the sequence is TGTGCCAGCAGCTTAGTGGGACAGGGGTTCTATGGCTACACCTTC. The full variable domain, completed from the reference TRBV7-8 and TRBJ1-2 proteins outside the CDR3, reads GAGVSQSPRYKVAKRGQDVALRCDPISGHVSLFWYQQALGQGPEFLTYFQNEAQLDKSGLPSDRFFAERPEGSVSTLKIQRTQQEDSAVYLCASSLVGQGFYGYTFGSGTRLTVV.